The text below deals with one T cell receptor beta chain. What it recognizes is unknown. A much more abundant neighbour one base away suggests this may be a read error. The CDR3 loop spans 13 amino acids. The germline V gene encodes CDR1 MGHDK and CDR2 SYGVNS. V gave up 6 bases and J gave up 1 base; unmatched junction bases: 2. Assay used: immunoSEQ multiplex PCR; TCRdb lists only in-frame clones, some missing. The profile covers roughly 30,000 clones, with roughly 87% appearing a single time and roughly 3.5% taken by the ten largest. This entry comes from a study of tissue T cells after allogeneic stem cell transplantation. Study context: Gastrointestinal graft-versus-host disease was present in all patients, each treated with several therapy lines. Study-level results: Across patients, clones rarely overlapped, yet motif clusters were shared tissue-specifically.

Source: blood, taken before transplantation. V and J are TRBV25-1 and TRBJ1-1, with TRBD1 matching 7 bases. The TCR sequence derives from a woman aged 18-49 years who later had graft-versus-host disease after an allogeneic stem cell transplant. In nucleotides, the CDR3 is TGTGCCAGCAGCTGGGACAGGAACACTGAAGCTTTCTTT. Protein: CASSWDRNTEAFF.